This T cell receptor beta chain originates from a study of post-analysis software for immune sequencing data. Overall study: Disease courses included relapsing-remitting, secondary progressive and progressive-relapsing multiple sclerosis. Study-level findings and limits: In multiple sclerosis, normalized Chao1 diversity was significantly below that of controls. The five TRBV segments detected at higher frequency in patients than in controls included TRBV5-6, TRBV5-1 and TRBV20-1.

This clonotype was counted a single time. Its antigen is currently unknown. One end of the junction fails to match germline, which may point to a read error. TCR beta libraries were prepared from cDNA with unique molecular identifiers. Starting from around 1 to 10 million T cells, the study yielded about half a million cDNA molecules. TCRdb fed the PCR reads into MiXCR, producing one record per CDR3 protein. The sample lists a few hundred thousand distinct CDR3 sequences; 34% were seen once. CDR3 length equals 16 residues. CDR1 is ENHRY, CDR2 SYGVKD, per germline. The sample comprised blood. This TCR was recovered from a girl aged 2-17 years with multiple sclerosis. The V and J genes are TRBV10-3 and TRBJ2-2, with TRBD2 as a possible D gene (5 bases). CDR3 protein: CAISEWPQADTGERFF. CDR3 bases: TGTGCCATCAGTGAGTGGCCCCAGGCAGACACCGGGGAGCGGTTTTTT.